The T cell receptor beta chain under discussion was sequenced for a study of cytomegalovirus exposure and HLA in healthy donors. PCR involved 60 Vbeta and 13 Jbeta primers. Profiled with immunoSEQ multiplex PCR; TCRdb holds only in-frame clones, not every one. The sample lists roughly 140,000 clones; 70% to 85% were seen once. Trimming at V came to 2 bases and at J to 5 bases, leaving 7 bases not matched to a gene. This CDR3 region has 15 residues. Germline loops: CDR1 SNHLY, CDR2 FYNNEI. Regarding this clone: The antigen remains unidentified.

The study's findings and limits: Cytomegalovirus status was reportedly diagnosed by the classifier with high specificity and sensitivity. Available immune exposure information was restricted to CMV serostatus only. It was confirmed in vitro that a few of the CMV-associated chains were specific for CMV antigens. Altogether, about 160 TCR beta chains were recorded as cytomegalovirus-associated.

The source of this sequence is a woman aged 55 to 70 in good health and CMV-seropositive. What was sequenced was PBMCs. The chain links TRBV2 to TRBJ1-1, with TRBD1 matching over 8 bases. The CDR3 DNA reads TGTGCCAGCAGTGAACAGGGGGCATCGTTTACTGAAGCTTTCTTT. It codes for CASSEQGASFTEAFF.